These T cell receptor beta chains were read from a single sample in a study of OX40 agonist ivuxolimab in advanced cancers. Profiled with immunoSEQ multiplex PCR; TCRdb holds only in-frame clones, not every one. The repertoire holds about 40,000 clones, with roughly 86% as singletons. The starting material was CD4+ or CD8+ T cells sorted from blood, obtained in a trial of the OX40 agonist ivuxolimab. All receptors derive from an adult with an advanced solid tumor such as melanoma, head and neck, liver or kidney cancer. CDR3s include the opening cysteine and the closing phenylalanine or tryptophan. D genes are given only for firm matches. Some rows mark clone size as missing; the rest say once, few, many or name a class of expanded clone.

J | size | V | D | CDR3 | DNA
TRBJ1-2 | . | TRBV27 | TRBD1 | CAGTAINYGYTF | TGTGCCGGGACAGCGATAAACTATGGCTACACCTTC
TRBJ1-4 | . | TRBV12-5 | TRBD1 | CASGLDRGPGQKEKLFF | TGTGCTAGTGGTTTGGACAGGGGCCCGGGACAGAAAGAAAAACTGTTTTTT
TRBJ2-1 | . | TRBV28 | . | CASVRAGSYNEQFF | TGTGCCAGCGTTAGGGCAGGGTCCTACAATGAGCAGTTCTTC
TRBJ2-7 | . | TRBV2 | . | CASSTGISYEQYF | TGTGCCAGCAGTACAGGGATCTCCTACGAGCAGTACTTC
TRBJ2-5 | . | TRBV6-1 | . | CASSAEAPGETQYF | TGTGCCAGCAGTGCTGAGGCACCTGGGGAGACCCAGTACTTC
TRBJ2-3 | . | TRBV9 | TRBD2 | CASSVVSGGAADTQYF | TGTGCCAGCAGCGTAGTTAGCGGGGGGGCCGCAGATACGCAGTATTTT
TRBJ1-1 | once | TRBV6-5 | . | CASRGVQAFF | TGTGCCAGCAGAGGGGTTCAAGCTTTCTTT
TRBJ1-1 | . | TRBV4-3 | . | CASSQDSSPNTEAFF | TGCGCCAGCAGCCAAGATTCGAGCCCGAACACTGAAGCTTTCTTT
TRBJ2-1 | . | TRBV7-8 | . | CAWGGQLPNEQFF | TGTGCCTGGGGCGGACAGCTCCCCAATGAGCAGTTCTTC
TRBJ2-5 | . | TRBV15 | . | CATSRDPDQETQYF | TGTGCCACCAGCAGAGATCCAGACCAAGAGACCCAGTACTTC
TRBJ2-2 | . | TRBV4-3 | TRBD1 | CASSLQGAPGELFF | TGCGCCAGCAGCCTACAGGGGGCGCCCGGGGAGCTGTTTTTT
TRBJ2-5 | . | TRBV4-1 | TRBD1 | CASSQRPGTGDEEAQYF | TGCGCCAGCAGCCAACGTCCCGGGACAGGTGATGAAGAGGCCCAGTACTTC
TRBJ1-6 | few | TRBV27 | . | CASSLLNSPLHF | TGTGCCAGCAGTTTACTTAATTCACCCCTCCACTTT
TRBJ2-1 | . | TRBV5-6 | . | CASSLTPGGTPYYNEQFF | TGTGCCAGCAGCTTGACCCCTGGGGGGACCCCCTACTACAATGAGCAGTTCTTC
TRBJ1-5 | . | TRBV19 | . | CASSSGRNQPQHF | TGTGCCAGTAGTTCGGGGCGCAATCAGCCCCAGCATTTT
TRBJ1-1 | . | TRBV4-1 | . | CASSQMGTEAFF | TGCGCCAGCAGCCAGATGGGCACTGAAGCTTTCTTT
TRBJ2-5 | . | TRBV6-6 | . | CASSYMAGGRETQYF | TGTGCCAGCAGTTACATGGCAGGGGGGAGAGAGACCCAGTACTTC
TRBJ2-1 | . | TRBV7-9 | TRBD1 | CASWTGVNEQFF | TGTGCCAGTTGGACAGGGGTTAATGAGCAGTTCTTC
TRBJ2-3 | . | TRBV10-1 | . | CASSESIATPADTQYF | TGCGCCAGCAGTGAGTCGATAGCCACCCCCGCAGATACGCAGTATTTT
TRBJ2-1 | once | TRBV11-2 | . | CASSLDVAEQFF | TGTGCCAGCAGCTTAGATGTGGCGGAGCAGTTCTTC
TRBJ1-4 | . | TRBV7-8 | TRBD1 | CASSLTGGGEKLFF | TGTGCCAGCAGCCTGACAGGGGGCGGTGAAAAACTGTTTTTT
TRBJ2-7 | few | TRBV5-5 | . | CASSLVGVEQYF | TGTGCCAGCAGCTTGGTGGGGGTCGAGCAGTACTTC
TRBJ1-5 | . | TRBV7-9 | . | CASSEAGTQNQPQHF | TGTGCCAGCAGCGAGGCCGGGACACAGAATCAGCCCCAGCATTTT
TRBJ1-1 | . | TRBV19 | . | CASSQWATEAFF | TGTGCCAGTAGTCAGTGGGCCACTGAAGCTTTCTTT
TRBJ1-4 | . | TRBV28 | TRBD1 | CASSPLPGQPNEKLFF | TGTGCCAGCAGTCCCCTACCGGGACAGCCTAATGAAAAACTGTTTTTT
TRBJ1-2 | . | TRBV7-9 | . | CASSSGDRYAFSYGYTF | TGTGCCAGCAGCTCCGGCGACCGCTACGCATTTAGCTATGGCTACACCTTC
TRBJ2-1 | . | TRBV6-6 | . | CASSYSRTHNEQFF | TGTGCCAGCAGTTACTCGCGGACCCACAATGAGCAGTTCTTC
TRBJ2-2 | . | TRBV27 | TRBD2 | CASRPGTSVRTGELFF | TGTGCCAGCAGACCCGGGACTAGCGTGCGGACCGGGGAGCTGTTTTTT
TRBJ1-1 | . | TRBV4-1 | TRBD1 | CASSPLDRDGPEAFF | TGCGCCAGCAGCCCGCTGGACAGGGATGGTCCTGAAGCTTTCTTT
TRBJ2-5 | . | TRBV6-1 | . | CASGFAKETQYF | TGTGCCAGCGGGTTTGCTAAAGAGACCCAGTACTTC
TRBJ2-7 | . | TRBV7-8 | TRBD1 | CASRDRSYEQYF | TGTGCCAGCAGGGACAGGAGCTACGAGCAGTACTTC
TRBJ2-1 | . | TRBV6-5 | . | CASSTLLALYNEQFF | TGTGCCAGCAGCACCCTGCTAGCCCTTTACAATGAGCAGTTCTTC
TRBJ1-1 | . | TRBV6-5 | TRBD1 | CASSSFLGQGGSEAFF | TGTGCCAGCAGTTCTTTCCTGGGACAGGGCGGAAGTGAAGCTTTCTTT
TRBJ2-2 | . | TRBV2 | . | CASSGGTTNTGELFF | TGTGCCAGCAGTGGTGGGACAACGAACACCGGGGAGCTGTTTTTT
TRBJ1-5 | . | TRBV25-1 | . | CASSQNGGQPQHF | TGTGCCAGCAGTCAAAATGGGGGTCAGCCCCAGCATTTT
TRBJ1-4 | . | TRBV6-5 | TRBD1 | CARTGGTNEKLFF | TGTGCCAGGACAGGGGGCACTAATGAAAAACTGTTTTTT
TRBJ1-5 | . | TRBV28 | . | CASSPPQGSNQPQHF | TGTGCCAGCAGCCCACCTCAGGGAAGCAATCAGCCCCAGCATTTT
TRBJ2-5 | few | TRBV2 | . | CASSEADLPQETQYF | TGTGCCAGCAGTGAAGCGGATCTCCCCCAAGAGACCCAGTACTTC
TRBJ1-1 | . | TRBV4-1 | TRBD1 | CASSQDDRGLVNTEAFF | TGCGCCAGCAGCCAAGATGACAGGGGGCTGGTGAACACTGAAGCTTTCTTT
TRBJ2-4 | . | TRBV19 | . | CASSIGRQSTIQYF | TGTGCCAGTAGTATAGGCCGACAATCAACCATTCAGTACTTC
TRBJ1-2 | . | TRBV4-3 | . | CASSQDYGLSNGYTF | TGCGCCAGCAGCCAAGATTATGGCCTGTCCAATGGCTACACCTTC
TRBJ1-3 | . | TRBV25-1 | . | CASLGPGNTIYF | TGTGCCAGCTTGGGACCTGGAAACACCATATATTTT
TRBJ2-1 | . | TRBV5-1 | . | CASSLEGPSSYNEQFF | TGCGCCAGCAGCTTGGAGGGACCCAGCTCCTACAATGAGCAGTTCTTC
TRBJ1-2 | . | TRBV7-9 | . | CASSSRQITGYGYTF | TGTGCCAGCAGCTCAAGACAGATAACGGGCTATGGCTACACCTTC
TRBJ1-1 | . | TRBV4-3 | TRBD1 | CASSSREGAGTEAFF | TGCGCCAGCAGCAGCCGTGAGGGGGCCGGCACTGAAGCTTTCTTT
TRBJ2-1 | . | TRBV4-1 | . | CASSLEGGTMQNEQFF | TGCGCCAGCAGCCTAGAGGGGGGGACGATGCAGAATGAGCAGTTCTTC
TRBJ2-1 | . | TRBV9 | TRBD1 | CASSVGDSYNEQFF | TGTGCCAGCAGCGTAGGGGACAGTTACAATGAGCAGTTCTTC
TRBJ2-5 | . | TRBV4-3 | . | CASSPRPGETQYF | TGCGCCAGCAGCCCCCGGCCGGGGGAGACCCAGTACTTC
TRBJ2-2 | . | TRBV14 | . | CASSEDRQRTGELFF | TGTGCCAGCAGCGAAGACAGGCAGAGGACCGGGGAGCTGTTTTTT
TRBJ2-7 | once | TRBV28 | . | CASSFIPRAWVGEQYF | TGTGCCAGCAGTTTTATCCCCCGGGCCTGGGTGGGGGAGCAGTACTTC
TRBJ2-7 | . | TRBV4-1 | . | CATSLDGYEQYF | TGCGCCACCTCCCTCGACGGATACGAGCAGTACTTC
TRBJ2-3 | few | TRBV10-2 | . | CASSETVSPDTQYF | TGCGCCAGCAGTGAGACGGTCTCCCCAGATACGCAGTATTTT
TRBJ1-5 | . | TRBV4-1 | . | CASSLAEGSNQPQHF | TGCGCCAGCAGCCTGGCGGAGGGAAGCAATCAGCCCCAGCATTTT
TRBJ2-3 | few | TRBV4-3 | . | CASSQKQGSDTQYF | TGCGCCAGCAGCCAAAAACAGGGTTCCGATACGCAGTATTTT
TRBJ2-3 | . | TRBV28 | TRBD2 | CASSPRGGTDTQYF | TGTGCCAGCAGTCCCCGGGGGGGCACAGATACGCAGTATTTT
TRBJ2-3 | . | TRBV15 | . | CATSRDPTGTDTQYF | TGTGCCACCAGCAGAGATCCGACAGGCACAGATACGCAGTATTTT
TRBJ1-2 | . | TRBV29-1 | . | CSVDGDPQDTYGYTF | TGCAGCGTTGACGGAGACCCACAGGACACCTATGGCTACACCTTC
TRBJ1-2 | . | TRBV4-1 | . | CASSAGFTNYGYTF | TGCGCCAGCAGCGCCGGATTTACTAACTATGGCTACACCTTC
TRBJ2-7 | once | TRBV6-5 | . | CASSYGAEQYF | TGTGCCAGCAGTTACGGCGCCGAGCAGTACTTC
TRBJ1-1 | . | TRBV12-5 | . | CASGFNTDLNTEAFF | TGTGCTAGTGGTTTCAACACGGATCTGAACACTGAAGCTTTCTTT